The rows below give T cell receptor beta chains drawn from one sample of a study of breast tumors, draining lymph nodes, adjacent tissues. TCRdb ran MiXCR on the multiplex PCR reads and lists one entry per CDR3 protein. The sample holds about 200,000 distinct CDR3 sequences, approximately 31% seen once. The sequencing input was axillary lymph node tissue. The source of these receptors is a female donor with breast cancer. Some clones in this sample may be carry-over from other donors' samples. CDR3s include the opening cysteine and the closing phenylalanine or tryptophan. A D gene is named only where the DNA matches it firmly. Size is stated for part of the rows, as once, few or many counts, or as a class when the clone is expanded.

V	J	size	D	DNA	CDR3
TRBV12-3/TRBV12-4	TRBJ2-5	once	.	TGTGCCAGCAGTTGGAGCGGCTTAGGGACCCAGTACTTC	CASSWSGLGTQYF
TRBV9	TRBJ1-2	medium-sized	TRBD1	TGTGCCAGCAGCTCCACAGGGGGCGCGGGCGGCTACACCTTC	CASSSTGGAGGYTF
TRBV2	TRBJ1-2	many	.	TGTGCCAGCAGTGAAGGGGGGATCAACTATGGCTACACCTTC	CASSEGGINYGYTF
TRBV3-1	TRBJ2-3	many	.	TGTGCCAGCTCACCGGGGGCTAGCACAGATACGCAGTATTTT	CASSPGASTDTQYF
TRBV5-1	TRBJ2-7	.	.	TGCGCCAGCAGCTTGGGACAGACATCCTACGAGCAGTACTTC	CASSLGQTSYEQYF
TRBV25-1	TRBJ2-7	once	.	TGTGCCAGCTTGGGAGGGGGGTCCTACGAGCAGTACTTC	CASLGGGSYEQYF
TRBV5-6	TRBJ2-3	many	TRBD1	TGTGCCAGCAGCTTTGGGGACAGGAGGTCGACGCAGTATTTT	CASSFGDRRSTQYF
TRBV24-1	TRBJ2-3	many	.	TGTGCCACCAGTGATTATCTTAGTGGAGATACGCAGTATTTT	CATSDYLSGDTQYF
TRBV6-1	TRBJ2-1	.	TRBD2	TGTGCCAGCAACCCTAGCGGACTAGCGGGAGGTAGCTCCTACAATGAGCAGTTCTTC	CASNPSGLAGGSSYNEQFF
TRBV6-4	TRBJ2-7	many	TRBD2	TGTGCCAGCAGTGACTCGAAAACTAGCGGGAGTAGGTCCTACGAGCAGTACTTC	CASSDSKTSGSRSYEQYF
TRBV20-1	TRBJ2-3	many	TRBD2	TGCAGTGCCCGACGAACCCTAGCGGGAGTAGGCACAGATACGCAGTATTTT	CSARRTLAGVGTDTQYF
TRBV12-3/TRBV12-4	TRBJ2-5	many	TRBD1	TGTGCCAGCAGTACAGGACAGGGGATAAAGACCCAGTACTTC	CASSTGQGIKTQYF
TRBV24-1	TRBJ2-5	.	.	TGTGCCACCAATGATTTGCCGGGGCTAGTGGGAAGGGAGACCCAGTACTTC	CATNDLPGLVGRETQYF
TRBV10-3	TRBJ2-5	.	.	TGTGCCATCGGTGTGGTTGGAGGAGAGACCCAGTACTTC	CAIGVVGGETQYF
TRBV13	TRBJ1-4	.	TRBD1	TGTGCCAGCAGCTTAGTTTCCGGGACAGGGAATCTAAATGAAAAACTGTTTTTT	CASSLVSGTGNLNEKLFF
TRBV7-3	TRBJ1-6	medium-sized	.	TGTGCCAGCAGCTTAAATGCAGGGAGCGGTTCACCCCTCCACTTT	CASSLNAGSGSPLHF
TRBV19	TRBJ1-2	many	TRBD1	TGTGCCAGTAGTATAATGGGACAGCCCAACTATGGCTACACCTTC	CASSIMGQPNYGYTF
TRBV7-8	TRBJ1-1	few	TRBD1	TGTGCCAGCAGCTCCAGGGGGGGGGCGAACACTGAAGCTTTCTTT	CASSSRGGANTEAFF
TRBV20-1	TRBJ2-6	once	TRBD2	TGCAGTGCCCCGGGACTAGCGGGAGGCAGTTCTGGGGCCAACGTCCTGACTTTC	CSAPGLAGGSSGANVLTF
TRBV28	TRBJ2-3	.	TRBD2	TGTGCCAGCCTACCTCCTAGCGGGAGCACAGATACGCAGTATTTT	CASLPPSGSTDTQYF
TRBV2	TRBJ2-7	many	TRBD1	TGTGCCAGCAGAAACACAGGGGGCGCGTACGAGCAGTACTTC	CASRNTGGAYEQYF
TRBV7-3	TRBJ2-1	many	TRBD2	TGTGCCAGCAGCCCGAAGGGGAGAAGCGGGGGGGCCTCCAATGAGCAGTTCTTC	CASSPKGRSGGASNEQFF
TRBV2	TRBJ2-6	many	.	TGTGCCAGCATTTCACAGGGACTGAACCCCTCTGGGGCCAACGTCCTGACTTTC	CASISQGLNPSGANVLTF
TRBV24-1	TRBJ1-5	many	.	TGTGCCACCAGTGACGACAGTTATAGCAATCAGCCCCAGCATTTT	CATSDDSYSNQPQHF
TRBV20-1	TRBJ2-7	many	.	TGCAGTGCTAGAGATCCTCAAAGCGGTTACGAGCAGTACTTC	CSARDPQSGYEQYF
TRBV2	TRBJ2-3	many	TRBD2	TGTGCCAGCAGTCACCTCTTGGGGAGCGGGAGCAGGGATACGCAGTATTTT	CASSHLLGSGSRDTQYF
TRBV7-2	TRBJ2-7	.	.	TGTGCCAGCGGCCCCCGAGCGGGCGAGGACTACGAGCAGTACTTC	CASGPRAGEDYEQYF
TRBV7-3	TRBJ2-1	many	TRBD1	TGTGCCAGCAGCTCACAGGGGGCCGCGTACAATGAGCAGTTCTTC	CASSSQGAAYNEQFF
TRBV30	TRBJ1-1	.	.	TGTGCCTGGAGTGCCATACAGGGCGGGGAGGCTTTCTTT	CAWSAIQGGEAFF
TRBV19	TRBJ2-3	many	TRBD1	TGTGCCAGTAGTTCTTCGGACAGGGGGCCAGATACGCAGTATTTT	CASSSSDRGPDTQYF
TRBV5-6	TRBJ2-7	many	TRBD1	TGTGCCAGCAGCAGGGGGACAGTGTCTTACGAGCAGTACTTC	CASSRGTVSYEQYF